This entry lists 23 T cell receptor beta chains sequenced from one sample in a study of T cell repertoires in cytomegalovirus infection. TCRdb recomputed calls from the reads with MiXCR, one row per CDR3 protein. This table holds about 260,000 distinct CDR3 sequences, roughly an eighth found once. The sequenced sample consisted of PBMCs. Source of these receptors: a human donor in good health (CMV status not recorded). Some clones in this sample may be carry-over from other donors' samples.

The V and J genes are TRBV5-8 and TRBJ2-7; unclear D gene. V gave up 2 bases and J gave up 0 bases, with 9 bases separating them. The CDR3 length is 14 residues. Per the germline V gene, CDR1 is SGHTS and CDR2 is YDEGEE. The CDR3 coding sequence is TGTGCCAGCAGCTTACCCGGTGTCTCCTACGAGCAGTACTTC. Encoded protein: CASSLPGVSYEQYF.

The rearrangement uses TRBV28 and TRBJ2-5; TRBD2 matches at 14 bases. The CDR3 length is 15 residues. The V and J ends lost 8 bases and 3 bases, in that order; junction bases with no gene match: 5. In germline, CDR1 is MDHEN, CDR2 SYDVKM. The CDR3 region is CASETSGGAEETQYF. The CDR3 DNA is TGTGCCAGCGAGACTAGCGGGGGGGCCGAAGAGACCCAGTACTTC.

The sample holds many counts of this clonotype. Here the CDR3 DNA reads TGTGCCAGCAGCTTGGACAGGGCCACCTATGGCTACACCTTC. Protein sequence: CASSLDRATYGYTF. This chain uses TRBV7-2 with TRBJ1-2; 8 bases are a match to TRBD1. V dropped 3 bases and J dropped 4; count of bases not matched to a gene: 4. From germline, CDR1 is SGHTA and CDR2 FQGNSA. This CDR3 is built from 14 residues.

This clonotype was detected a few times. The chain joins TRBV5-4 to TRBJ2-1; D not certain. Trimming removed 3 bases at V and 6 bases at J, with 13 bases between. The CDR3 extends over 14 amino acids. Germline lookup yields CDR1 SGHNT and CDR2 YYREEE (reference sequence). CDR3 in DNA: TGTGCCAGCAGCTCCAATACCCTAGGCAATGAGCAGTTCTTC. Amino acid sequence: CASSSNTLGNEQFF.

This clonotype was counted a few times. The V gene is TRBV5-1, the J gene TRBJ1-2; D is possibly TRBD1 (6 bases). Trimming stripped 5 bases from V and 2 bases from J, with 10 bases between. The CDR3 is 13 amino acids. CDR1 is SGHRS and CDR2 is YFSETQ in the germline V gene. CDR3 loop: CASRSGQNYGYTF. The CDR3 DNA reads TGCGCCAGCAGATCAGGACAGAACTATGGCTACACCTTC.

There are many counts of this clonotype. The chain recombines TRBV29-1 with TRBJ2-1; D ambiguous. Germline V gene sequence: CDR1 SQVTM, CDR2 ANQGSEA. V shed 6 bases and J shed 9 bases, with 21 bases lying between them. The CDR3 is made up of 14 amino acids. As DNA, the CDR3 is TGCAGCGTCCCCTCGGTCAGGTTTGTGGGTGAGCAGTTCTTC. This sequence encodes CSVPSVRFVGEQFF.

This clonotype was found a few times. This chain connects TRBV12-5 to TRBJ1-5; TRBD1 is a possible D gene (5 bases). V was shortened by 2 bases and J by 6 bases, with 8 bases between the two germline ends. CDR3 size: 13 residues. Germline V CDR1 and CDR2: LGHNT, FRNRAP. This CDR3 is CASGLTGTQPQHF. CDR3 in DNA: TGTGCTAGTGGTTTGACAGGTACTCAGCCCCAGCATTTT.

The sample holds many counts of this clonotype. This rearrangement joins TRBV5-6 to TRBJ1-6, with D perhaps TRBD1 (6 bases). The CDR3 has 17 residues. The ends were cut back, 1 base at V and 0 bases at J, with 11 bases in the middle. From germline, CDR1 is SGHDT and CDR2 YYEEEE. The CDR3 nucleotides read TGTGCCAGCAGCTTGAGCGGGGGCCTCTCCTATAATTCACCCCTCCACTTT. As protein: CASSLSGGLSYNSPLHF.

This clonotype was seen only a few times. The rearrangement links TRBV25-1 to TRBJ2-5, with TRBD2 as a possible D gene (5 bases). V gave up 3 bases and J gave up 3 bases, with 14 bases separating them. The CDR3 is 15 amino acids. Germline CDR1 reads MGHDK; CDR2 reads SYGVNS. The CDR3 loop reads CASSDAGVKEETQYF. For the CDR3, the DNA is TGTGCCAGCAGTGACGCCGGGGTTAAGGAAGAGACCCAGTACTTC.

This clonotype was recorded many times. The J gene is TRBJ2-5, the V gene TRBV7-6; TRBD2 is a possible D gene (6 bases). The CDR3 loop spans 15 amino acids. V was cut by 2 bases and J by 5 bases, with 15 bases left in between. Germline CDR1 reads SGHVS; CDR2 reads FNYEAQ. This CDR3 is CASSLPSGVRETQYF. The DNA for the CDR3 is TGTGCCAGCAGCTTACCCTCGGGGGTGCGGGAGACCCAGTACTTC.

This clonotype was seen a few times. V usage is TRBV5-4 and J usage is TRBJ1-1, with D possibly being TRBD1 (5 bases). This CDR3 is 14 amino acids long. Per the germline V gene, CDR1 is SGHNT and CDR2 is YYREEE (reference sequence). V shed 4 bases and J shed 1 base, with 11 bases lying between them. The DNA for the CDR3 is TGTGCCAGCAGCAAAGAAACAGGGAACACTGAAGCTTTCTTT. The encoded protein is CASSKETGNTEAFF. Using reference TRBV5-4 and TRBJ1-1 for the parts outside the CDR3, the full variable domain is ETGVTQSPTHLIKTRGQQVTLRCSSQSGHNTVSWYQQALGQGPQFIFQYYREEENGRGNFPPRFSGLQFPNYSSELNVNALELDDSALYLCASSKETGNTEAFFGQGTRLTVV.

The J gene is TRBJ1-3, the V gene TRBV12-3 or TRBV12-4; D uncertain. The CDR3 contains 15 residues. Trimming removed 6 bases at V and 0 bases at J, with 12 bases between. The CDR3 spells CASRPTPISGNTIYF. The CDR3 coding sequence is TGTGCCAGCAGACCGACCCCGATCTCTGGAAACACCATATATTTT.

The rearrangement joins TRBV14 to TRBJ2-2, with D maybe TRBD1 (6 bases). This CDR3 is 16 amino acids long. The germline V and J ends were trimmed by 2 bases and 5 bases, with 15 bases remaining between them. The germline CDR1 and CDR2 sequences are SGHDN and FVKESK. The CDR3 nucleotides read TGTGCCAGCAGCCAACTGGACAGTGGCTTAACCGGGGAGCTGTTTTTT. It is translated as CASSQLDSGLTGELFF.

In this sample, this clonotype turned up many times. The chain has TRBV7-9 and TRBJ2-7; weak D call: TRBD1 (6 bases). The germline V gene has CDR1 SEHNR and CDR2 FQNEAQ (reference sequence). The CDR3 extends over 14 amino acids. Trimming took 5 bases from V and 5 from J, leaving 16 bases between them. The CDR3 protein is CASSQGQGNDEQYF. Written as DNA, the CDR3 is TGTGCCAGCAGCCAGGGGCAGGGTAACGACGAGCAGTACTTC.

The sample holds many counts of this clonotype. Here the CDR3 DNA reads TGTGCCAGCAGCTTAGTACACTCCACCACCGGGGAGCTGTTTTTT. Translated, it gives CASSLVHSTTGELFF. This chain uses TRBV7-8 with TRBJ2-2; D not certain. The CDR3 totals 15 residues. The germline CDR1 and CDR2 sequences are SGHVS and FQNEAQ. V lost 1 base to trimming and J lost 4 bases, with 10 bases between them.

This clonotype was detected only a few times. This chain uses TRBV13 with TRBJ2-7; no clear D. Trimming stripped 1 base from V and 5 bases from J, with 6 bases between. The V gene's germline CDR1 is PRHDT and CDR2 FYEKMQ (reference sequence). The CDR3 is 12 residues long. CDR3: CASSLVRHEQYF. In nucleotides, the CDR3 is TGTGCCAGCAGCTTAGTTCGTCACGAGCAGTACTTC.

Ten or more counts support this clonotype. For the CDR3, the DNA is TGTGCCAGCAGCTTAGAGGGTATGGCCAATGAGCAGTTCTTC. Amino acid sequence: CASSLEGMANEQFF. V is TRBV7-2 and J is TRBJ2-1; D ambiguous. V was cut by 1 base and J by 6 bases, with 10 bases left in between. Germline CDR1 SGHTA, CDR2 FQGNSA. The CDR3 is 14 residues long.

The chain is built from TRBV29-1 and TRBJ2-2, with D possibly TRBD2 on 6 matching bases. The CDR3 covers 9 residues. Trimming cost V 6 bases and J 13 bases, with 9 bases left between them. The germline V gene encodes CDR1 SQVTM and CDR2 ANQGSEA. CDR3 sequence (DNA): TGCAGCGTAGGAGGGTCGCTGTTTTTT. It encodes CSVGGSLFF.

This clonotype was seen more than once but under ten times. This chain links TRBV7-9 with TRBJ1-1; TRBD1 aligns across 7 bases. Germline CDR1 is SEHNR and CDR2 is FQNEAQ (reference sequence). J gave up 3 bases and V 5 bases, and 9 bases lay outside the gene matches. The CDR3 runs to 15 residues. The CDR3 reads CASSKRRDRHTEAFF. In DNA, the CDR3 is TGTGCCAGCAGCAAACGCCGGGACAGACACACTGAAGCTTTCTTT. Complete variable domain (other parts from reference TRBV7-9 and TRBJ1-1): DTGVSQNPRHKITKRGQNVTFRCDPISEHNRLYWYRQTLGQGPEFLTYFQNEAQLEKSRLLSDRFSAERPKGSFSTLEIQRTEQGDSAMYLCASSKRRDRHTEAFFGQGTRLTVV.

This sequence joins TRBV29-1 and TRBJ2-6; D remains ambiguous. Germline CDR1 is SQVTM and CDR2 is ANQGSEA. Trimming took off 7 bases at V and 0 bases at J, with 10 bases between the two ends. This CDR3 contains 14 residues. The CDR3 DNA sequence: TGCAGCGCGAGAATGGACTCTGGGGCCAACGTCCTGACTTTC. It encodes CSARMDSGANVLTF.

This clonotype was observed at least ten times. The V gene is TRBV28, the J gene TRBJ1-2; 7 bases line up with TRBD1. V was clipped by 5 bases and J by 6 bases; unmatched bases: 6. The V gene's germline CDR1 is MDHEN and CDR2 SYDVKM. The CDR3 consists of 13 residues. The DNA for the CDR3 is TGTGCCAGCAGTCTAACGGGACAGAATGGCTACACCTTC. Residues: CASSLTGQNGYTF.

This clonotype came up many times. This sequence joins TRBV7-6 and TRBJ2-1, with D unclear. Germline V gene data show CDR1 as SGHVS and CDR2 as FNYEAQ. The CDR3 runs to 13 residues. V lost 0 bases and J 7 bases, leaving 7 bases between the germline ends. CDR3 nucleotides: TGTGCCAGCAGCTTAGCGCTGGAGAATGAGCAGTTCTTC. Translated, it gives CASSLALENEQFF.

In this sample, this clonotype turned up many times. The rearrangement links TRBV2 to TRBJ2-7; D assignment may be TRBD1 or TRBD2 (5 bases each). Deletions cut 8 bases from V and 0 bases from J, with 11 bases between. CDR3 length equals 13 residues. Germline CDR1 and CDR2: SNHLY and FYNNEI. CDR3 sequence (DNA): TGTGCCAGCCACCGGGACGGCTCCTACGAGCAGTACTTC. Encoded protein: CASHRDGSYEQYF.